The 32 T cell receptor beta chains in this list originate from one sample, sequenced in a study of CD8 T cells in ankylosing spondylitis. Study results and caveats: A TCR beta motif made of eight highly homologous variants seemed typical of ankylosing spondylitis blood.

TCRdb fed the 5' RACE reads into MiXCR, producing one record per CDR3 protein. This table holds about 450,000 distinct CDR3 sequences, 25% to 30% found once. Their antigen targets remain unknown. The specimen sequenced was blood, either unsorted or a sorted T cell fraction (not recorded which). The receptors derive from a male donor with ankylosing spondylitis.

V and J are TRBV6-1 and TRBJ2-1; 10 bases are a match to TRBD2. This CDR3 region has 16 residues. The junction had 7 bases not matched to a gene; V was cut back by 3 bases and J by 5 bases. Germline V lookup: CDR1 MNHNS, CDR2 SASEGT. CDR3 sequence reads: CASSDLSGRANNEQFF. CDR3 in DNA: TGTGCCAGCAGTGACCTGAGCGGGAGGGCAAACAATGAGCAGTTCTTC.

The chain carries TRBV6-5 and TRBJ2-1; 9 bases fit TRBD2. Germline V gene lookup returns CDR1 MNHEY and CDR2 SVGAGI. The CDR3 extends over 18 amino acids. The ends lost 4 bases at V and 3 bases at J; junction bases unmatched: 13. CDR3 loop: CASSSRLNSGSFYNEQFF. CDR3 nucleotide sequence: TGTGCCAGCAGTTCACGTCTTAATAGCGGGAGCTTCTACAATGAGCAGTTCTTC.

J is TRBJ1-5 and V is TRBV5-6; D gene uncertain. CDR1 is SGHDT and CDR2 is YYEEEE in the germline V gene. The CDR3 totals 13 residues. Between the trimmed V and J ends, which lost 1 base and 3 bases, there was a span of 5 bases. In nucleotides, the CDR3 is TGTGCCAGCAGCTTGTACAACAATCAGCCCCAGCATTTT. Amino acids: CASSLYNNQPQHF.

In the case of this clonotype: A much larger clone differs from this one at a single base, so this may be a read error. V gene TRBV5-1 combines with J gene TRBJ1-2; D is perhaps TRBD1 (6 bases). Germline V lookup: CDR1 SGHRS, CDR2 YFSETQ. The CDR3 is made up of 14 amino acids. CDR3 loop: CASSLGGANYSYTF. Written as DNA, the CDR3 is TGCGCCAGCAGCTTAGGGGGGGCTAACTATAGCTACACCTTC.

In this sample, this clonotype turned up many times. The chain couples TRBV7-8 to TRBJ1-5; D not resolved. CDR3 size: 13 residues. The germline gives CDR1 SGHVS, CDR2 FQNEAQ. V lost 2 bases to trimming and J lost 7 bases, with 9 bases between them. CDR3: CASSLFVGQPQHF. The DNA for the CDR3 is TGTGCCAGCAGCTTATTTGTGGGGCAGCCCCAGCATTTT. Full variable domain (rest looked up from reference TRBV7-8 and TRBJ1-5): GAGVSQSPRYKVAKRGQDVALRCDPISGHVSLFWYQQALGQGPEFLTYFQNEAQLDKSGLPSDRFFAERPEGSVSTLKIQRTQQEDSAVYLCASSLFVGQPQHFGDGTRLSIL.

This sequence joins TRBV25-1 and TRBJ2-1; D uncertain. The germline CDR1 and CDR2 sequences are MGHDK and SYGVNS. Trimming removed 5 bases at V and 4 bases at J, with 18 bases between. The CDR3 covers 16 residues. The CDR3 DNA sequence: TGTGCCAGCAGTCGATCGAGAGGCGGCCCTTACAATGAGCAGTTCTTC. Translation gives CASSRSRGGPYNEQFF.

The table lists this clonotype with a few counts. The V call is TRBV5-1, the J call TRBJ1-1; TRBD1 aligns across 8 bases. The V segment lost 5 bases and the J segment 1 base; nucleotides outside the gene matches: 7. The CDR3 contains 15 residues. Germline V gene lookup returns CDR1 SGHRS and CDR2 YFSETQ. CDR3 sequence: CASRVDRGGNTEAFF. CDR3 DNA sequence: TGCGCCAGCAGGGTTGACAGGGGCGGGAACACTGAAGCTTTCTTT.

This clonotype was seen once. The rearrangement links TRBV24-1 to TRBJ2-3; no reliable D call. The germline CDR1 and CDR2 sequences are KGHDR and SFDVKD. V gave up 5 bases and J gave up 5 bases, with 7 bases separating them. This CDR3 is built from 12 residues. CDR3 nucleotides: TGTGCCACCAGTGGGGTCGGAGATACGCAGTATTTT. Its protein product is CATSGVGDTQYF.

In its sample, this clonotype was seen a few times. V gene TRBV7-9 combines with J gene TRBJ2-1; 11 bases are shared with TRBD2. The V and J ends lost 5 bases and 7 bases, in that order; junction bases with no gene match: 10. CDR1 SEHNR and CDR2 FQNEAQ come from the germline V gene (reference sequence). The CDR3 covers 16 residues. CDR3 region: CASSNTLAGVTNEQFF. CDR3 sequence (DNA): TGTGCCAGCAGCAACACACTAGCGGGAGTTACGAATGAGCAGTTCTTC.

This clonotype was observed a few times. This chain links TRBV29-1 with TRBJ1-2; 8 positions agree with TRBD1. The CDR3 runs to 14 residues. Germline V gives CDR1 SQVTM, CDR2 ANQGSEA. Trimming cost V 4 bases and J 0 bases; bases outside gene matches: 4. The CDR3 sequence: CSVVPTGANYGYTF. For the CDR3, the DNA is TGCAGCGTTGTACCGACAGGGGCTAACTATGGCTACACCTTC.

The V gene is TRBV7-9, the J gene TRBJ2-2, with D unclear. The CDR3 runs 14 residues. The V gene's germline CDR1 is SEHNR and CDR2 FQNEAQ (reference sequence). V was cut by 1 base and J by 6 bases, with 9 bases left in between. CDR3 coding DNA: TGTGCCAGCAGCTTAGGCGTAACGTCCGGGGAGCTGTTTTTT. Encoded protein: CASSLGVTSGELFF.

A few counts support this clonotype. This rearrangement joins TRBV29-1 to TRBJ2-3, with TRBD1 as a possible D gene (6 bases). Trimming cost V 6 bases and J 2 bases, with 15 bases left between them. The CDR3 extends over 14 amino acids. Germline V gives CDR1 SQVTM, CDR2 ANQGSEA. CDR3 bases: TGCAGCGTCGCGACAGGTTTTGACACAGATACGCAGTATTTT. Its translation: CSVATGFDTDTQYF.

This clonotype was observed once. The chain carries TRBV3-1 and TRBJ2-5; D gene unclear. This CDR3 comprises 14 residues. Trimming took off 0 bases at V and 1 base at J, with 6 bases between the two ends. Germline-derived CDR1 and CDR2 are LGHDT and YNNKEL (reference sequence). CDR3 DNA sequence: TGTGCCAGCAGCCAAGAGACAATCCAAGAGACCCAGTACTTC. It translates to CASSQETIQETQYF.

This chain connects TRBV6-1 to TRBJ2-3; 9 positions match TRBD1. Germline trimming cut 6 bases from V and 2 bases from J; bases unmatched to any gene: 6. The CDR3 covers 15 residues. CDR1 and CDR2 (germline): MNHNS, SASEGT. The CDR3 loop reads CASRFRDRATDTQYF. The DNA for the CDR3 is TGTGCCAGCAGATTCCGGGACAGGGCCACAGATACGCAGTATTTT.

This clonotype occurred a few times. This chain joins TRBV4-1 and TRBJ2-1, with TRBD2 matching 9 bases. The CDR3 has 15 amino acids. Germline CDR1 is MGHRA and CDR2 is YSYEKL. Unmatched junction bases numbered 6, after V lost 0 bases and J lost 9 bases. CDR3 nucleotides: TGCGCCAGCAGCCAAGAGCTAGCGGGAATTGGTGAGCAGTTCTTC. Translating gives CASSQELAGIGEQFF.

CDR3 loop: CASKMTENYGYTF. The CDR3 DNA is TGTGCCAGCAAGATGACAGAGAACTATGGCTACACCTTC. The V and J genes are TRBV6-1 and TRBJ1-2, with D perhaps matching TRBD1 (5 bases). This CDR3 has 13 residues. Trimming left V 7 bases short and J 2 bases short, with 11 bases between. Germline V CDR1 and CDR2: MNHNS, SASEGT.

This chain uses TRBV2 with TRBJ1-3; no definite D call. There are 13 residues in the CDR3. V lost 4 bases and J 2 bases, leaving 6 bases between the germline ends. The germline V gene has CDR1 SNHLY and CDR2 FYNNEI. CDR3 coding DNA: TGTGCCAGCAGTGGGGTGCCTGGAAACACCATATATTTT. This encodes CASSGVPGNTIYF.

V is TRBV10-1 and J is TRBJ2-1; D is uncertain. V lost 0 bases and J 10 bases, leaving 13 bases between the germline ends. Germline V gene sequence: CDR1 WNHNN, CDR2 SYGVQD (reference sequence). The CDR3 length is 14 residues. The DNA for the CDR3 is TGCGCCAGCAGTGAGTCGGTCTCCTCCAGAGAGCAGTTCTTC. Translated: CASSESVSSREQFF.

This clonotype was seen only a few times. This chain uses TRBV7-9 with TRBJ2-5; 7 bases are a match to TRBD1. V was clipped by 4 bases and J by 1 base; unmatched bases: 9. The germline V gene encodes CDR1 SEHNR and CDR2 FQNEAQ (reference sequence). The CDR3 is 16 residues long. The DNA for the CDR3 is TGTGCCAGCAGCTCCAGCCCGGGACAGCTCCAAGAGACCCAGTACTTC. The encoded protein is CASSSSPGQLQETQYF.

This chain connects TRBV14 to TRBJ2-7, with D maybe TRBD2 (6 bases). The CDR3 spans 15 residues. Germline lookup yields CDR1 SGHDN and CDR2 FVKESK. Trimming left V 1 base short and J 3 bases short, with 13 bases between. In nucleotides, the CDR3 is TGTGCCAGCAGCCAAGGGGGACTCTCCGACTACGAGCAGTACGTC. The encoded protein is CASSQGGLSDYEQYV.

This clonotype came up a few times. The J gene is TRBJ2-5, the V gene TRBV5-1, with D possibly TRBD2 on 6 matching bases. Germline V gene sequence: CDR1 SGHRS, CDR2 YFSETQ. The V end was cut by 0 bases, the J end by 5 bases, with 11 bases between. The CDR3 totals 14 residues. CDR3 residues: CASSLVPGAETQYF. CDR3 bases: TGCGCCAGCAGCTTGGTTCCGGGAGCGGAGACCCAGTACTTC.

Only a few counts were recorded for this clonotype. One junction end does not reproduce the germline sequence, and a read error may be involved. The J gene is TRBJ2-7, the V gene TRBV10-3; possible D gene TRBD1, 5 bases. Germline CDR1 is ENHRY and CDR2 is SYGVKD. CDR3 size: 14 residues. The DNA of the CDR3 is TGTGCCATCGGTGACAGTGTCGGCTCCTACGAGCAGTACTTC. Encoded protein: CAIGDSVGSYEQYF.

A few counts support this clonotype. The rearrangement links TRBV27 to TRBJ1-5; D unresolved. The CDR3 consists of 11 residues. Trimming removed 6 bases from V and 4 bases from J, with 4 bases in between. CDR1 and CDR2 (germline): MNHEY, SMNVEV (reference sequence). CDR3 sequence: CASRPNQPQHF. The CDR3 region has the DNA TGTGCCAGCAGGCCTAATCAGCCCCAGCATTTT.

The chain uses TRBV5-4 and TRBJ2-2; D not certain. The germline CDR1 and CDR2 sequences are SGHNT and YYREEE (reference sequence). V dropped 0 bases and J dropped 3 bases, with 9 bases sitting between them. CDR3 length: 15 amino acids. The CDR3 here is CASSLGVSDTGELFF. Here the CDR3 DNA reads TGTGCCAGCAGCTTGGGGGTCTCGGACACCGGGGAGCTGTTTTTT.

This clonotype was counted a few times. The chain couples TRBV7-2 to TRBJ1-2; the match to TRBD1 covers 7 bases. There are 14 residues in the CDR3. Looked up from germline, CDR1 is SGHTA and CDR2 is FQGNSA. V was clipped by 2 bases and J by 6 bases; unmatched bases: 6. The CDR3 DNA is TGTGCCAGCAGCTTATCGGACAGGACCCATGGCTACACCTTC. Translation gives CASSLSDRTHGYTF.

The chain is built from TRBV20-1 and TRBJ1-6, with D perhaps matching TRBD1 (5 bases). This CDR3 spans 13 amino acids. In germline, CDR1 is DFQATT, CDR2 SNEGSKA (reference sequence). V was clipped by 6 bases and J by 10 bases, with 16 bases between them. The CDR3 here is CSAAGGDQSPLHF. The CDR3 DNA is TGCAGTGCCGCCGGGGGGGACCAGTCACCCCTCCACTTT.

This clonotype was found a few times. The V gene is TRBV15, the J gene TRBJ2-3; D is perhaps TRBD1 or TRBD2 (6 bases each). V was cut by 4 bases and J by 2 bases, with 13 bases left in between. CDR1 LNHNV and CDR2 YYDKDF come from the germline V gene (reference sequence). This CDR3 region has 15 residues. CDR3 residues: CATSKNRDSTDTQYF. Here the CDR3 DNA reads TGTGCCACCAGCAAGAACAGGGACTCCACAGATACGCAGTATTTT.

This clonotype appeared a few times. V is TRBV20-1 and J is TRBJ1-5, with TRBD1 as a possible D gene (5 bases). V lost 0 bases and J 1 base, leaving 10 bases between the germline ends. The germline V gene encodes CDR1 DFQATT and CDR2 SNEGSKA (reference sequence). The length of the CDR3 is 15 residues. CDR3 DNA sequence: TGCAGTGCTAGAGATGGCGGGGGGAGCAATCAGCCCCAGCATTTT. The encoded protein is CSARDGGGSNQPQHF.

V usage is TRBV6-1 and J usage is TRBJ2-7; tentative D call: TRBD2 (5 bases). This CDR3 region has 15 residues. CDR1 and CDR2 (germline): MNHNS, SASEGT. The ends were cut back, 4 bases at V and 1 base at J, with 14 bases in the middle. The CDR3 reads CASSGTLISSYEQYF. CDR3 bases: TGTGCCAGCAGTGGGACTCTTATCAGTTCCTACGAGCAGTACTTC.

This clonotype occurred a few times. The chain uses TRBV24-1 and TRBJ2-1, with 9 positions matching TRBD1. Germline V gene data show CDR1 as KGHDR and CDR2 as SFDVKD. The CDR3 has 17 residues. J lost 7 bases, V lost 2 bases, and 11 bases had no gene match. CDR3 residues: CATSDSGPGQGRNEQFF. DNA for the CDR3: TGTGCCACCAGTGATTCAGGGCCGGGACAGGGAAGGAATGAGCAGTTCTTC.

A few counts support this clonotype. The chain has TRBV27 and TRBJ2-5; D uncertain. CDR3 size: 14 residues. CDR1 is MNHEY and CDR2 is SMNVEV in the germline V gene (reference sequence). V lost 7 bases to trimming and J lost 1 base, with 13 bases between them. The CDR3 sequence is CASKIGRTQETQYF. The CDR3 DNA sequence: TGTGCCAGCAAAATCGGCAGGACCCAAGAGACCCAGTACTTC.

In this sample, this clonotype turned up a few times. The chain carries TRBV5-1 and TRBJ2-1, with D maybe TRBD2 (6 bases). The V gene lost 1 base and the J gene lost 0 bases, with 11 bases spanning the gap. This CDR3 spans 16 amino acids. Germline V gene sequence: CDR1 SGHRS, CDR2 YFSETQ. CDR3: CASSLTSLSSYNEQFF. DNA of the CDR3: TGCGCCAGCAGCTTGACTAGCCTGAGCTCCTACAATGAGCAGTTCTTC.